This T cell receptor beta chain was identified during a study of identical twins. V was shortened by 5 bases and J by 4 bases, with 8 bases between the two germline ends. Germline CDR1 SQVTM, CDR2 ANQGSEA. This CDR3 is 11 amino acids long. The cDNA had a unique molecular identifier and a template-switch universal primer site. TCRdb reprocessed the 5' RACE reads via MiXCR and lists one record per CDR3 protein. The sample carries roughly 750,000 distinct CDR3 sequences, about 20% recorded once. In addition, the sample was reused for a study of T cells expressing NK-cell markers. That source notes: Where a few donors were concerned, these clonotypes also led the CD3+CD56-NKG2C+ fraction.

The sample consisted of PBMCs. This chain uses TRBV29-1 with TRBJ1-2, with D unclear. The source is a woman aged 18-29 years in good health. CDR3 in DNA: TGCAGCGTTATGGTGGGCTATGGCTACACCTTC. Encoded protein: CSVMVGYGYTF.